This TCR beta chain was captured by sequencing in a study of early T cells in non-severe SARS-CoV-2 infection. Overall study context: Alpha and beta chains were unpaired, from unsorted whole-blood bulk RNA. Study-level findings and limits: The study's VDJdb matching favored anti-spike CD8 responses and missed private and CD4 specificities.

This clonotype was picked up many times. The antigen is not known. Trimming removed 3 bases at V and 3 bases at J, with 20 bases between. CDR1 is MDHEN and CDR2 is SYDVKM in the germline V gene. The CDR3 spans 17 residues. As part of library construction, unique molecular identifiers were attached to individual cDNA molecules. MiXCR, applied by TCRdb to the 5' RACE reads, yields one record per CDR3 protein. This table holds some 25,000 distinct CDR3 sequences, about 4.6% found once. This TCR was sampled from an adult who was a healthcare worker with PCR-confirmed SARS-CoV-2 infection or an uninfected control (not recorded which). Sequenced material: whole blood. The chain employs TRBV28 and TRBJ1-1, with TRBD1 as a possible D gene (5 bases). CDR3 DNA: TGTGCCAGCAGTTTTAGGAGGGGAAAAAGGTCTGACACTGAAGCTTTCTTT. It is translated as CASSFRRGKRSDTEAFF.